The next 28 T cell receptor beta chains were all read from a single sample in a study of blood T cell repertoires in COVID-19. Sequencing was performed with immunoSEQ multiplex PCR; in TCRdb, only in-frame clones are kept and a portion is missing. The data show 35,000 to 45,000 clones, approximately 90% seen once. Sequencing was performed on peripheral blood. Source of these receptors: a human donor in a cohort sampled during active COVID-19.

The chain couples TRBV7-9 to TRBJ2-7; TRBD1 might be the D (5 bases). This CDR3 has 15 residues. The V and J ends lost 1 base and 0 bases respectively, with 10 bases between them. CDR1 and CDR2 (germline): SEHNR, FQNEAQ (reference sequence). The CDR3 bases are TGTGCCAGCAGCTTAGGGGGCTCGAGCTCCTACGAGCAGTACTTC. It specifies CASSLGGSSSYEQYF. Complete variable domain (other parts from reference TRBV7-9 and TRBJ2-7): DTGVSQNPRHKITKRGQNVTFRCDPISEHNRLYWYRQTLGQGPEFLTYFQNEAQLEKSRLLSDRFSAERPKGSFSTLEIQRTEQGDSAMYLCASSLGGSSSYEQYFGPGTRLTVT.

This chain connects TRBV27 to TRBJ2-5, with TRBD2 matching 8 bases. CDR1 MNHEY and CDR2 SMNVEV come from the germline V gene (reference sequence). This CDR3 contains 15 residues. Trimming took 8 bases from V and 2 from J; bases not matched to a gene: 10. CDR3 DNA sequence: TGTGCCAGCTCATCGCGGGGGGACCCACAAGAGACCCAGTACTTC. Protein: CASSSRGDPQETQYF.

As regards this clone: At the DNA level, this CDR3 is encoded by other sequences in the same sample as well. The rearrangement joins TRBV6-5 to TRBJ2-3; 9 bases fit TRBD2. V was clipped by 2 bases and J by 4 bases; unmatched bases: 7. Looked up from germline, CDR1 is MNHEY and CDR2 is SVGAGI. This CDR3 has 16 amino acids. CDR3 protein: CASSYGGSGGADTQYF. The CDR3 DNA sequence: TGTGCCAGCAGTTACGGCGGTAGCGGGGGTGCAGATACGCAGTATTTT.

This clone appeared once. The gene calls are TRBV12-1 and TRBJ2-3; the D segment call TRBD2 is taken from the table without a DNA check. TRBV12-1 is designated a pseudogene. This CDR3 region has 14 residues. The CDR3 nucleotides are TGTGCCAGCAGCATGGGACTAGAAACAGATACGCAGTATTTT. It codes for CASSMGLETDTQYF.

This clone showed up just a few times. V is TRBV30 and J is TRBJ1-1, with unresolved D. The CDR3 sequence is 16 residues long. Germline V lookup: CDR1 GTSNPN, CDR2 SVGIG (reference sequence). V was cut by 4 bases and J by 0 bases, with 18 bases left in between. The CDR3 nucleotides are TGTGCCTGGAATACGGGTAGGTGGCGGATGAACACTGAAGCTTTCTTT. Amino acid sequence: CAWNTGRWRMNTEAFF. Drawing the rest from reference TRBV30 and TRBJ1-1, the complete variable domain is SQTIHQWPATLVQPVGSPLSLECTVEGTSNPNLYWYRQAAGRGLQLLFYSVGIGQISSEVPQNLSASRPQDRQFILSSKKLLLSDSGFYLCAWNTGRWRMNTEAFFGQGTRLTVV.

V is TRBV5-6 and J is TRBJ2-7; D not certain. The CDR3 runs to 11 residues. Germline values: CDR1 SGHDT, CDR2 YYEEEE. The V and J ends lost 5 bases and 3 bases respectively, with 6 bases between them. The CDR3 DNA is TGTGCCAGCAGTCGAGGCTACGAGCAGTACTTC. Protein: CASSRGYEQYF.

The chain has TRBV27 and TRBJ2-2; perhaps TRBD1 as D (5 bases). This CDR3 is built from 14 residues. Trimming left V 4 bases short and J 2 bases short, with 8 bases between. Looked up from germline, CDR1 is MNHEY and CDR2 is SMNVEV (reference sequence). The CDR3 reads CASSWGRNTGELFF. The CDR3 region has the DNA TGTGCCAGCAGTTGGGGCAGAAACACCGGGGAGCTGTTTTTT.

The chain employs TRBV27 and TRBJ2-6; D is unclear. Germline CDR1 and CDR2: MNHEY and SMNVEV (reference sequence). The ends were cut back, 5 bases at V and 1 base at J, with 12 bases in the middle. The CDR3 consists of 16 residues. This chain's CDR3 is CASSPNSPSGANVLTF. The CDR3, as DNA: TGTGCCAGCAGTCCAAACTCCCCTTCTGGGGCCAACGTCCTGACTTTC.

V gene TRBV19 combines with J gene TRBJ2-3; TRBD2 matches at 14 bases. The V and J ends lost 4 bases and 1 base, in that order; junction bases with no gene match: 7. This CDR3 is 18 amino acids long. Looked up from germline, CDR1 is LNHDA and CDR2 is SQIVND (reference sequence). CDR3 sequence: CASSKTSGGAGRTDTQYF. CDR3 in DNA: TGTGCCAGTAGTAAGACTAGCGGGGGGGCGGGACGCACAGATACGCAGTATTTT. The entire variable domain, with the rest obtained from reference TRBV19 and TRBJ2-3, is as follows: DGGITQSPKYLFRKEGQNVTLSCEQNLNHDAMYWYRQDPGQGLRLIYYSQIVNDFQKGDIAEGYSVSREKKESFPLTVTSAQKNPTAFYLCASSKTSGGAGRTDTQYFGPGTRLTVL.

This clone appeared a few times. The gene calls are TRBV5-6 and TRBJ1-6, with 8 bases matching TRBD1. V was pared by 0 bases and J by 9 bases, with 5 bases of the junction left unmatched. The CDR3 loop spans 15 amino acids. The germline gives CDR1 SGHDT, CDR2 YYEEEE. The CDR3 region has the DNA TGTGCCAGCAGCTTGGCCTCAACAGGGGGTTCACCCCTCCACTTT. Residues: CASSLASTGGSPLHF.

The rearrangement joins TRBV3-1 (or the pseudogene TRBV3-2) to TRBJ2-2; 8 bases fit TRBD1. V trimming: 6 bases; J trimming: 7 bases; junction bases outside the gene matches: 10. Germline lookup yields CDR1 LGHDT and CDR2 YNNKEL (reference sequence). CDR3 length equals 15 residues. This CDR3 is CASSPRTGRGGELFF. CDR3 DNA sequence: TGTGCCAGCAGTCCCCGGACAGGGAGAGGCGGGGAGCTGTTTTTT.

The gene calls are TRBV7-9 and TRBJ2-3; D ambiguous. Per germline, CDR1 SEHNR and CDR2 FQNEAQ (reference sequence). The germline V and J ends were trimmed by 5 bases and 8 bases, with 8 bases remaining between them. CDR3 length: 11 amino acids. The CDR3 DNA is TGTGCCAGCAGCCAGTCAGGTACGCAGTATTTT. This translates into CASSQSGTQYF.

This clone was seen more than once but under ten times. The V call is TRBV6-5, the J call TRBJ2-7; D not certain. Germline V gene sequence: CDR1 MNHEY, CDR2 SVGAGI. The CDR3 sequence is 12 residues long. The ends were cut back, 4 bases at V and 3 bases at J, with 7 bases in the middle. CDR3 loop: CASSWQDYEQYF. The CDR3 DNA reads TGTGCCAGCAGTTGGCAGGACTACGAGCAGTACTTC.

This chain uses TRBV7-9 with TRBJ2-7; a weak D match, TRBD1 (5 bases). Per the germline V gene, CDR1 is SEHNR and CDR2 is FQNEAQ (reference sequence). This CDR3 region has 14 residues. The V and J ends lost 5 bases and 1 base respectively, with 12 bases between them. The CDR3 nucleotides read TGTGCCAGCAGCCCTCTGGGGCAGTCCTACGAGCAGTACTTC. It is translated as CASSPLGQSYEQYF.

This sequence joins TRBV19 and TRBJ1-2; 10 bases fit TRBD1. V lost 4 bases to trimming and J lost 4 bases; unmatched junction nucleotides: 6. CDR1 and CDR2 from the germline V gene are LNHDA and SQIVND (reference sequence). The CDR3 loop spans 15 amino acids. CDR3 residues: CASSTRQGASYGYTF. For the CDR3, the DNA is TGTGCCAGTAGTACCCGACAGGGGGCGTCCTATGGCTACACCTTC. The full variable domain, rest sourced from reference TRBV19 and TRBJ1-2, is DGGITQSPKYLFRKEGQNVTLSCEQNLNHDAMYWYRQDPGQGLRLIYYSQIVNDFQKGDIAEGYSVSREKKESFPLTVTSAQKNPTAFYLCASSTRQGASYGYTFGSGTRLTVV.

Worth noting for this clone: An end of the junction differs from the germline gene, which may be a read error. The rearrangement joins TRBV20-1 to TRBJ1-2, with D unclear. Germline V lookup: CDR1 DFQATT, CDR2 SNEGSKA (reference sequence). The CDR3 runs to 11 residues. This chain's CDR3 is CSGRPSSGDFF. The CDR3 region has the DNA TGCAGTGGCAGGCCCTCTTCCGGGGATTTCTTC.

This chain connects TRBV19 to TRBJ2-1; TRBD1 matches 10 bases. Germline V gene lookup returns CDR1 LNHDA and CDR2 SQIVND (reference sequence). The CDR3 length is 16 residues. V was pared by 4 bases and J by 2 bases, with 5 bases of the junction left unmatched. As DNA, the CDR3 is TGTGCCAGTAGTAACCCGGACAGGGGGACCTACAATGAGCAGTTCTTC. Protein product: CASSNPDRGTYNEQFF.

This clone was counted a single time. CDR3 sequence reads: CASSWDRASYEQYF. CDR3 bases: TGTGCCAGTAGCTGGGACAGGGCGTCCTACGAGCAGTACTTC. This chain joins TRBV19 and TRBJ2-7; TRBD1 agrees at 9 bases. This CDR3 region has 14 residues. V shed 6 bases and J 1 base; nucleotides not matched to a gene: 4. Germline CDR1 reads LNHDA; CDR2 reads SQIVND (reference sequence).

This CDR3 is CASSQTSGGAWAKNIQYF. CDR3 nucleotide sequence: TGTGCCAGCAGTCAAACTAGCGGGGGGGCTTGGGCCAAAAACATTCAGTACTTC. The chain combines TRBV28 with TRBJ2-4; 13 bases align to TRBD2. This CDR3 comprises 18 residues. Germline CDR1 reads MDHEN; CDR2 reads SYDVKM. V was pared by 5 bases and J by 1 base, with 8 bases of the junction left unmatched.

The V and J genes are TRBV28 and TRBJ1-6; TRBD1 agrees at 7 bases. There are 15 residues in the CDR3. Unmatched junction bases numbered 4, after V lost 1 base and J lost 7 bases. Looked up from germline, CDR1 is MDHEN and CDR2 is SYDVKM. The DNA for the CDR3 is TGTGCCAGCAGTTTATACTCCAGGGGGAATTCACCCCTCCACTTT. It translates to CASSLYSRGNSPLHF.

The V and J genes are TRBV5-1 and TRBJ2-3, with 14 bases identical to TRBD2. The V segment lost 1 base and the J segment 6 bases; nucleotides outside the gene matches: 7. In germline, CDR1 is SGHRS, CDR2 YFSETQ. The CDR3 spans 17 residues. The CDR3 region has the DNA TGCGCCAGCAGCTTGTACTTGACTAGCGGGGGGGCTGATACGCAGTATTTT. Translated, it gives CASSLYLTSGGADTQYF.

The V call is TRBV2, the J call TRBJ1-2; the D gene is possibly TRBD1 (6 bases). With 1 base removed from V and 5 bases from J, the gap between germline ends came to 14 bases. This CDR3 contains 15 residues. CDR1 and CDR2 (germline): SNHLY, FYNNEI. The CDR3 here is CASSEGGGAGYGYTF. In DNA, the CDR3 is TGTGCCAGCAGTGAAGGGGGGGGCGCAGGGTATGGCTACACCTTC.

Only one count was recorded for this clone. CDR3 in amino acids: CASSPGQQFSGANVLTF. The CDR3 region has the DNA TGCGCCAGCAGCCCGGGACAGCAATTCTCTGGGGCCAACGTCCTGACTTTC. The chain carries TRBV4-1 and TRBJ2-6; 7 bases fit TRBD1. The CDR3 has 17 amino acids. CDR1 is MGHRA and CDR2 is YSYEKL in the germline V gene. V lost 4 bases, J lost 0 bases, and 6 bases stayed unmatched.

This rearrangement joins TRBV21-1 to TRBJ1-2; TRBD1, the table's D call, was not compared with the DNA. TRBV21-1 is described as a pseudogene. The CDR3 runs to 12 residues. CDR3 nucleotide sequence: TGTGCCAGCAGCAAGGACAGACACGGCTACACCTTC. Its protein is CASSKDRHGYTF.

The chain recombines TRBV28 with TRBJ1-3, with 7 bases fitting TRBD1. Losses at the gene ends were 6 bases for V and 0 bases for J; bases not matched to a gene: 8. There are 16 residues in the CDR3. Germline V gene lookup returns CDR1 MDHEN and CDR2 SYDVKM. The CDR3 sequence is CASRRTGLLSGNTIYF. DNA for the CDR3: TGTGCCAGCAGACGGACAGGCCTCCTCTCTGGAAACACCATATATTTT. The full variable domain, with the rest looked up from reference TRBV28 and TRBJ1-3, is DVKVTQSSRYLVKRTGEKVFLECVQDMDHENMFWYRQDPGLGLRLIYFSYDVKMKEKGDIPEGYSVSREKKERFSLILESASTNQTSMYLCASRRTGLLSGNTIYFGEGSWLTVV.

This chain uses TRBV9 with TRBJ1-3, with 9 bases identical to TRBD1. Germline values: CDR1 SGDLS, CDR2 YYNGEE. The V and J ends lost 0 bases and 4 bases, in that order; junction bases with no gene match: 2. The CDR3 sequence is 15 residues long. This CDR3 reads CASSVETGGGNTIYF. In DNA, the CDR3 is TGTGCCAGCAGCGTAGAGACAGGGGGAGGAAACACCATATATTTT.

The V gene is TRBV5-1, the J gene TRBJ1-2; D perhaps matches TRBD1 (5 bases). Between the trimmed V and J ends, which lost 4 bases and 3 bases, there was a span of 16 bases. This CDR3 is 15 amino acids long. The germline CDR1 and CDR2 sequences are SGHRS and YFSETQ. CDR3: CASSPRGGIDYGYTF. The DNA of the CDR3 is TGCGCCAGCAGCCCGAGGGGAGGGATAGACTATGGCTACACCTTC.

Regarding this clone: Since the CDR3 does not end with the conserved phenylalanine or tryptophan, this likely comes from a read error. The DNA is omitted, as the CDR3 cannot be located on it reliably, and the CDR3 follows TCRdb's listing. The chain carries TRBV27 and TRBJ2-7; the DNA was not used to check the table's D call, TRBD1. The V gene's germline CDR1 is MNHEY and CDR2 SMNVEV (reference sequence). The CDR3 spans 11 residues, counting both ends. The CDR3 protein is CASSTGERGGC.